Following are 20 T cell receptor beta chains from one sample sequenced in a study of CD8+CD57+ T cells in acquired aplastic anemia. Genomic DNA templated the TCR beta VDJ and CDR3 profiling. MiXCR was run by TCRdb on the reads, yielding one entry per CDR3 protein. The sample contains roughly 240,000 distinct CDR3 sequences, more than 45% of which appear only once. The patients chosen for sequencing had shown expansion of CD8+CD57+ cells (detected by flow cytometry). The source material was sorted CD4+, CD8+, or CD8+CD57+ T cells (not recorded which) from PBMCs. Receptors were obtained from a human donor with aplastic anemia.

The chain uses TRBV10-3 and TRBJ1-6; D may be TRBD1 (6 bases). There are 15 residues in the CDR3. Germline V CDR1 and CDR2: ENHRY, SYGVKD. The V end lost 7 bases, the J end lost 6 bases, and 16 bases lay between the germline ends. CDR3 nucleotides: TGTGCCATCAATAGGGAGGACAGAAGTAATTCACCCCTCCACTTT. Translating gives CAINREDRSNSPLHF.

This clonotype has a count of ten or more. V and J are TRBV7-9 and TRBJ1-5; D is uncertain. V dropped 1 base and J dropped 0 bases, with 22 bases sitting between them. Germline CDR1 is SEHNR and CDR2 is FQNEAQ (reference sequence). This CDR3 contains 20 residues. CDR3 DNA sequence: TGTGCCAGCAGCTTAGAAGGAGCCGAGAACCATTATTATAGCAATCAGCCCCAGCATTTT. It is translated as CASSLEGAENHYYSNQPQHF. The whole variable domain, remainder taken from reference TRBV7-9 and TRBJ1-5, is DTGVSQNPRHKITKRGQNVTFRCDPISEHNRLYWYRQTLGQGPEFLTYFQNEAQLEKSRLLSDRFSAERPKGSFSTLEIQRTEQGDSAMYLCASSLEGAENHYYSNQPQHFGDGTRLSIL.

CDR3 bases: TGTGCCAGTAGTGGGAAGACAGCACATTTAGAGACCCAGTACTTC. Protein product: CASSGKTAHLETQYF. The genes are TRBV19 and TRBJ2-5; the D gene is possibly TRBD1 (5 bases). V was cut by 5 bases and J by 4 bases, with 17 bases left in between. The CDR3 covers 15 residues. Germline values: CDR1 LNHDA, CDR2 SQIVND (reference sequence).

As regards this clonotype: This is likely a read error, given that the CDR3 carries no conserved phenylalanine or tryptophan at its end. The DNA is omitted, as the CDR3 cannot be located on it reliably, and the CDR3 follows TCRdb's listing. The chain uses TRBV6-1 and TRBJ1-6. Termini included, the CDR3 measures 14 amino acids. Germline CDR1 MNHNS, CDR2 SASEGT. CDR3 in amino acids: CAISESQGLAGGNL.

This clonotype was observed many times. At one of its ends the junction is not consistent with the germline gene, which may arise from a read error. CDR3 bases: TGTGCTAGCAGCTTATCCCCGGGAGTTTGGGAGACCCAGTACTTC. Translation: CASSLSPGVWETQYF. V usage is TRBV7-7 and J usage is TRBJ2-5, with D tentatively TRBD2 (6 bases). CDR1 is SSHAT, CDR2 FNYEAQ, per germline (reference sequence). The CDR3 is 15 amino acids.

V usage is TRBV10-3 and J usage is TRBJ1-2; TRBD1 agrees at 7 bases. The germline V gene encodes CDR1 ENHRY and CDR2 SYGVKD. The CDR3 runs to 13 residues. Trimming cost V 10 bases and J 5 bases; bases outside gene matches: 10. This CDR3 is CATGTAIGYGYTF. The DNA of the CDR3 is TGTGCCACCGGGACAGCCATCGGGTATGGCTACACCTTC.

V gene TRBV7-8 combines with J gene TRBJ2-1; possibly TRBD2 for D (6 bases). Trimming took 5 bases from V and 9 from J, leaving 14 bases between them. CDR1 is SGHVS and CDR2 is FQNEAQ in the germline V gene. CDR3 length equals 13 residues. The CDR3 here is CASSGTGVGEQFF. The CDR3 region has the DNA TGTGCCAGCAGCGGGACGGGAGTCGGTGAGCAGTTCTTC.

Concerning this clonotype itself: This could be a read error, since a much larger clone is one nucleotide away. The chain couples TRBV5-5 to TRBJ1-1, with TRBD1 matching over 7 bases. CDR1 is SGHKS and CDR2 is YYEKEE in the germline V gene (reference sequence). J gave up 6 bases and V 1 base, and 12 bases lay outside the gene matches. This CDR3 comprises 16 residues. The CDR3 protein is CASSLRKGALNAEAFF. The CDR3 coding sequence is TGTGCCAGCAGCTTGCGGAAGGGGGCGCTTAACGCTGAAGCTTTCTTT.

As to this clonotype: Being one base from a much bigger clone, this may be a read error. V gene TRBV6-4 combines with J gene TRBJ2-7; 8 bases are a match to TRBD1. The CDR3 covers 16 residues. Germline V lookup: CDR1 MRHNA, CDR2 SNTAGT. The CDR3 sequence: CASSEQGTGNYYGQYF. The CDR3 DNA reads TGTGCCAGCAGCGAACAGGGGACAGGAAACTACTACGGGCAGTACTTC.

This clonotype came up many times. The gene calls are TRBV15 and TRBJ1-5; D gene unclear. CDR1 is LNHNV and CDR2 is YYDKDF in the germline V gene (reference sequence). Deletions cut 1 base from V and 0 bases from J, with 10 bases between. The CDR3 loop spans 16 amino acids. The CDR3 loop reads CATSRGDTDSNQPQHF. Here the CDR3 DNA reads TGTGCCACCAGCAGAGGTGACACTGATAGCAATCAGCCCCAGCATTTT.

The table lists this clonotype with many counts. The chain couples TRBV20-1 to TRBJ2-7; D is undetermined. Trimming removed 1 base from V and 4 bases from J, with 11 bases in between. CDR3 length equals 13 residues. Per the germline V gene, CDR1 is DFQATT and CDR2 is SNEGSKA (reference sequence). As DNA, the CDR3 is TGCAGTGCTAGAGCTTTGGGGTCGTACGAGCAGTACTTC. It translates to CSARALGSYEQYF.

This rearrangement joins TRBV5-1 to TRBJ2-7; D remains ambiguous. CDR3 length equals 12 residues. Germline V gives CDR1 SGHRS, CDR2 YFSETQ. This CDR3 reads CASSSTLYEQYV. In DNA form, the CDR3 reads TGTGCCAGCAGCTCGACACTTTACGAGCAGTACGTC.

This sequence joins TRBV7-6 and TRBJ2-7; D is undetermined. V lost 4 bases to trimming and J lost 7 bases, with 11 bases between them. Germline values: CDR1 SGHVS, CDR2 FNYEAQ. This CDR3 spans 12 amino acids. CDR3 DNA sequence: TGTGCCAGCAGCTCCCTTGACGGGGAGCAGTACTTC. It codes for CASSSLDGEQYF.

This chain joins TRBV20-1 and TRBJ2-7, with D maybe TRBD2 (6 bases). V lost 7 bases and J 0 bases, leaving 16 bases between the germline ends. CDR1 is DFQATT and CDR2 is SNEGSKA in the germline V gene (reference sequence). This CDR3 region has 14 residues. The CDR3 region is CSVRSGGSSYEQYF. The CDR3 DNA is TGCAGTGTTCGGTCCGGAGGGAGCTCCTACGAGCAGTACTTC.

At least ten counts were recorded for this clonotype. Relative to the germline gene, one junction end is altered; a read error may explain this. This rearrangement joins TRBV12-3 or TRBV12-4 to TRBJ2-7; 14 bases match TRBD2. This CDR3 is built from 17 residues. CDR3 sequence (DNA): TGCGCCAGCAGTTTCGGGACTAGCGGGGGACCACGATACGAGCAGTACTTC. Protein product: CASSFGTSGGPRYEQYF.

This clonotype was seen more than once but under ten times. Here the CDR3 DNA reads TGTGCCTGGGGCGACCGGGTGAACACTGAAGCTTTCTTT. This sequence encodes CAWGDRVNTEAFF. This chain joins TRBV30 and TRBJ1-1; D call uncertain. The ends were cut back, 5 bases at V and 0 bases at J, with 10 bases in the middle. The CDR3 sequence is 13 residues long. From germline, CDR1 is GTSNPN and CDR2 SVGIG (reference sequence).

A few counts support this clonotype. This chain links TRBV27 with TRBJ1-1, with 7 nucleotides matching TRBD1. V lost 6 bases to trimming and J lost 2 bases; unmatched junction nucleotides: 9. Germline-derived CDR1 and CDR2 are MNHEY and SMNVEV (reference sequence). The CDR3 has 15 residues. CDR3 in DNA: TGTGCCAGCAGCCAACTGACAGGGAGAAACACTGAAGCTTTCTTT. As protein: CASSQLTGRNTEAFF.

Note on this clonotype: Just one base apart from a much larger clone, this may be a read error. V usage is TRBV7-9 and J usage is TRBJ2-1, with a weak D call TRBD2 (5 bases). Germline lookup yields CDR1 SEHNR and CDR2 FQNEAQ (reference sequence). CDR3 length: 12 amino acids. The CDR3 sequence is CASSLAPGEQLF. CDR3 DNA sequence: TGTGCCAGCAGCTTAGCTCCTGGGGAGCAGCTCTTC.

V usage is TRBV11-2 and J usage is TRBJ2-1, with TRBD2 identical over 9 bases. The CDR3 length is 16 residues. CDR1 and CDR2 from the germline V gene are SGHAT and FQNNGV. Trimming at V came to 4 bases and at J to 6 bases, leaving 10 bases not matched to a gene. The CDR3 nucleotides read TGTGCCAGCAGCTCCCGAATAGCGGGGGTGGGCAATGAGCAGTTCTTC. This codes for CASSSRIAGVGNEQFF.

This chain links TRBV5-1 with TRBJ2-6, with D unresolved. Germline CDR1 SGHRS, CDR2 YFSETQ. This CDR3 spans 15 amino acids. V was shortened by 0 bases and J by 3 bases, with 7 bases between the two germline ends. CDR3: CASSLVAGGANVLTF. DNA of the CDR3: TGCGCCAGCAGCTTGGTAGCAGGTGGGGCCAACGTCCTGACTTTC.